This T cell receptor beta chain was profiled in a study of T cell responses to AZD1222 COVID-19 vaccine. Overall study results and limits: Donors skewed white British and female; clonal diversity was possibly underestimated.

Profiled with immunoSEQ multiplex PCR; TCRdb holds only in-frame clones, not every one. The sample includes 150,000 to 200,000 clones, 92% of them seen just once. Of note for this clone: Its antigen is undetermined.

The sequences come from peripheral blood, collected 28 days after the second AZD1222 dose. The clonotype was recovered from an adult who received the AZD1222 COVID-19 vaccine.

The CDR3 region is CASSYRVGAFF. The CDR3 nucleotides are TGTGCCAGCAGTTACAGGGTAGGAGCTTTCTTT. The V gene is TRBV12-3 or TRBV12-4, the J gene TRBJ1-1; D is possibly TRBD1 (6 bases). V was trimmed by 4 bases and J by 10 bases, leaving 10 bases between them. This CDR3 has 11 residues.